The 20 T cell receptor beta chains presented below share a single source sample, sequenced in a study of blood T cell repertoires in COVID-19. Sequenced by immunoSEQ multiplex PCR; TCRdb stores in-frame clones only, minus some. The data hold 150,000 to 200,000 clones, with roughly nine tenths observed a single time. Sequences were obtained from PBMCs or T cells enriched from blood (not recorded which). The receptors shown here come from a human donor with acute COVID-19. The donor label of this sample is uncertain.

This sequence joins TRBV7-9 and TRBJ2-7, with TRBD1 identical over 7 bases. This CDR3 contains 15 residues. Germline CDR1 and CDR2: SEHNR and FQNEAQ (reference sequence). The V segment lost 6 bases and the J segment 7 bases; nucleotides outside the gene matches: 15. In DNA form, the CDR3 reads TGTGCCAGCAGTTCTCTTCGACAGGGAGTTGGAGAGCAGTACTTC. This codes for CASSSLRQGVGEQYF.

V is TRBV4-1 and J is TRBJ1-5; TRBD1 might be the D (5 bases). Germline values: CDR1 MGHRA, CDR2 YSYEKL. Trimming stripped 2 bases from V and 5 bases from J, with 13 bases between. The CDR3 consists of 15 residues. The CDR3 bases are TGCGCCAGCAGCCAATCCTGGGGGGACGATCAGCCCCAGCATTTT. As protein: CASSQSWGDDQPQHF.

To note about this clone: This sample also contains other DNA sequences that code for the same CDR3. The chain carries TRBV9 and TRBJ1-3; D may be TRBD1 (5 bases). V was shortened by 3 bases and J by 4 bases, with 14 bases between the two germline ends. CDR1 is SGDLS and CDR2 is YYNGEE in the germline V gene. This CDR3 has 15 amino acids. The CDR3 coding sequence is TGTGCCAGCAGCGGTGGGCAGGGTACAGGAAACACCATATATTTT. Translating gives CASSGGQGTGNTIYF.

J is TRBJ2-4 and V is TRBV5-4; tentative D call: TRBD1 (5 bases). There are 17 residues in the CDR3. V was pared by 4 bases and J by 0 bases, with 17 bases between. The germline V gene has CDR1 SGHNT and CDR2 YYREEE (reference sequence). CDR3 coding DNA: TGTGCCAGCAGCGTCGGACGGACCCAGGGAGCCAAAAACATTCAGTACTTC. Amino acid sequence: CASSVGRTQGAKNIQYF.

The V call is TRBV19, the J call TRBJ1-2; the D is unclear. This CDR3 has 13 residues. V lost 3 bases and J 8 bases, leaving 13 bases between the germline ends. Looked up from germline, CDR1 is LNHDA and CDR2 is SQIVND (reference sequence). DNA for the CDR3: TGTGCCAGTAGTATCTCGGCCCCCGGGGGCTACACCTTC. This sequence encodes CASSISAPGGYTF.

V gene TRBV19 combines with J gene TRBJ1-4; D gene unclear. Trimming pared 7 bases from V and 8 bases from J, leaving 14 bases between. The germline V gene encodes CDR1 LNHDA and CDR2 SQIVND (reference sequence). The CDR3 contains 13 residues. Written as DNA, the CDR3 is TGTGCCAGTACCACCCTGGCCCAAGAAAAACTGTTTTTT. This codes for CASTTLAQEKLFF.

The chain uses TRBV29-1 and TRBJ1-2; D is unresolved. Germline CDR1 and CDR2: SQVTM and ANQGSEA. The CDR3 sequence is 12 residues long. V gave up 6 bases and J gave up 4 bases, with 12 bases separating them. CDR3 sequence (DNA): TGCAGCGTCACGAGGGTAGGCTATGGCTACACCTTC. Its translation: CSVTRVGYGYTF.

This clone came up a few times. Additional DNA sequences in this sample encode the identical CDR3. This chain uses TRBV5-1 with TRBJ2-5; 7 bases match TRBD1. V was clipped by 4 bases and J by 4 bases; unmatched bases: 7. Germline CDR1 and CDR2: SGHRS and YFSETQ. The CDR3 extends over 14 amino acids. In nucleotides, the CDR3 is TGCGCCAGCAGCCTCTGGGACAGAGGAGAGACCCAGTACTTC. Translation gives CASSLWDRGETQYF.

This clone was counted between two and nine times. The V gene is TRBV30, the J gene TRBJ1-5; the D is unclear. Germline CDR1 GTSNPN, CDR2 SVGIG (reference sequence). The CDR3 sequence is 14 residues long. V dropped 2 bases and J dropped 0 bases, with 8 bases sitting between them. The CDR3 nucleotides read TGTGCCTGGAGTTCTGAGAATAGCAATCAGCCCCAGCATTTT. This sequence encodes CAWSSENSNQPQHF.

Turning to this clone: This same CDR3 is encoded by further DNA sequences in the sample. The chain carries TRBV9 and TRBJ1-2; D remains unclear. Per the germline V gene, CDR1 is SGDLS and CDR2 is YYNGEE. The CDR3 sequence is 14 residues long. V shed 0 bases and J shed 0 bases, with 6 bases lying between them. This chain's CDR3 is CASSVGGANYGYTF. DNA of the CDR3: TGTGCCAGCAGCGTAGGGGGAGCTAACTATGGCTACACCTTC.

The chain combines TRBV5-1 with TRBJ2-7; unclear D gene. CDR3 length equals 15 residues. CDR1 and CDR2 (germline): SGHRS, YFSETQ. V was cut by 0 bases and J by 3 bases, with 13 bases left in between. CDR3 in amino acids: CASSLGQDARYEQYF. DNA for the CDR3: TGCGCCAGCAGCTTGGGTCAGGATGCCCGCTACGAGCAGTACTTC.

This chain links TRBV2 with TRBJ1-2; 7 positions agree with TRBD1. Per the germline V gene, CDR1 is SNHLY and CDR2 is FYNNEI. The J segment lost 3 bases and the V segment lost 2 bases, leaving 21 bases of the junction unmatched. The CDR3 loop spans 20 amino acids. CDR3 sequence reads: CASSEPSLAPTGHRDYGYTF. CDR3 bases: TGTGCCAGCAGTGAACCTTCCCTCGCCCCGACAGGGCATAGGGACTATGGCTACACCTTC.

This sequence joins TRBV4-3 and TRBJ1-2; TRBD1 agrees at 8 bases. This CDR3 contains 15 residues. V shed 0 bases and J 7 bases; nucleotides not matched to a gene: 7. Looked up from germline, CDR1 is LGHNA and CDR2 is YSLEER. CDR3 sequence reads: CASSQDRQGAGGYTF. The CDR3 DNA is TGCGCCAGCAGCCAAGATCGGCAGGGGGCTGGTGGCTACACCTTC.

The genes are TRBV27 and TRBJ1-4, with D maybe TRBD1 (5 bases). V was cut by 7 bases and J by 8 bases, with 23 bases left in between. In germline, CDR1 is MNHEY, CDR2 SMNVEV (reference sequence). The CDR3 runs to 16 residues. The CDR3 spells CASINVPRTKGEKLFF. The CDR3 coding sequence is TGTGCCAGCATCAACGTCCCTCGAACGAAGGGGGAAAAACTGTTTTTT.

The chain has TRBV18 and TRBJ2-7; 7 bases are shared with TRBD1. The CDR3 spans 15 residues. Germline V gene lookup returns CDR1 KGHSH and CDR2 LQKENI. Unmatched junction bases numbered 10, after V lost 6 bases and J lost 2 bases. The CDR3, as DNA: TGTGCCAGCTCCCAGGTCGAGGGGGCGACCTACGAGCAGTACTTC. Translating gives CASSQVEGATYEQYF. Full variable domain (remainder filled in from reference TRBV18 and TRBJ2-7): NAGVMQNPRHLVRRRGQEARLRCSPMKGHSHVYWYRQLPEEGLKFMVYLQKENIIDESGMPKERFSAEFPKEGPSILRIQQVVRGDSAAYFCASSQVEGATYEQYFGPGTRLTVT.

At least ten counts were recorded for this clone. The J gene is TRBJ2-7, the V gene TRBV2; 9 bases are shared with TRBD1. Germline loops: CDR1 SNHLY, CDR2 FYNNEI. This CDR3 spans 14 amino acids. The junction had 10 bases not matched to a gene; V was cut back by 7 bases and J by 6 bases. Here the CDR3 DNA reads TGTGCCAGCATCCCCGACAGGGGGTTTGGCGAGCAGTACTTC. Amino acids: CASIPDRGFGEQYF.

The rearrangement links TRBV5-1 to TRBJ2-1, with no clear D. With 0 bases removed from V and 6 bases from J, the gap between germline ends came to 7 bases. This CDR3 is built from 13 residues. Germline V CDR1 and CDR2: SGHRS, YFSETQ. The CDR3 is CASSLVAPNEQFF. The CDR3 coding sequence is TGCGCCAGCAGCTTGGTGGCTCCCAATGAGCAGTTCTTC.

The chain couples TRBV7-3 to TRBJ2-3, with D uncertain. Trimming removed 5 bases at V and 6 bases at J, with 12 bases between. Germline lookup yields CDR1 SGHTA and CDR2 FQGTGA. This CDR3 has 13 residues. The CDR3 DNA is TGTGCCAGCAGCGCCCCCAGTGTGGATACGCAGTATTTT. This sequence encodes CASSAPSVDTQYF.

This clone was counted a single time. This chain links TRBV27 with TRBJ2-6; weak D call: TRBD2 (5 bases). From germline, CDR1 is MNHEY and CDR2 SMNVEV (reference sequence). CDR3 length equals 15 residues. V was pared by 6 bases and J by 0 bases, with 9 bases between. CDR3 bases: TGTGCCAGCAGGACGGGATACTCTGGGGCCAACGTCCTGACTTTC. This translates into CASRTGYSGANVLTF.

This clone was recorded once. The V and J genes are TRBV11-2 and TRBJ1-1; D ambiguous. V was pared by 3 bases and J by 6 bases, with 5 bases between. Looked up from germline, CDR1 is SGHAT and CDR2 is FQNNGV. CDR3 size: 11 residues. CDR3 coding DNA: TGTGCCAGCAGCTTTACAGCTGAAGCTTTCTTT. This gives the protein CASSFTAEAFF.